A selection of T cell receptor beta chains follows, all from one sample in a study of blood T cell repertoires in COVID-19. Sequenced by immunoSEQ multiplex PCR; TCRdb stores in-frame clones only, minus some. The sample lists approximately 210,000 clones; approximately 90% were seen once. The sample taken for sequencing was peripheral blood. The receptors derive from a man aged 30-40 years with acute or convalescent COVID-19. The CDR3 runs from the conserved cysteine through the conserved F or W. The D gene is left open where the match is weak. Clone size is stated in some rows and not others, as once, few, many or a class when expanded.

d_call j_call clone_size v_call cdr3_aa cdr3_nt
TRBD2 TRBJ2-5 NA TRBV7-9 CASSPSSGGLETQYF TGTGCCAGCAGCCCCTCTAGCGGGGGGCTGGAGACCCAGTACTTC
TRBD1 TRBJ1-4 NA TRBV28 CASSLPTGANEKLFF TGTGCCAGCAGTTTACCGACAGGGGCTAATGAAAAACTGTTTTTT
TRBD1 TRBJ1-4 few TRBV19 CATSDRGRFDGEKLFF TGTGCCACCTCGGACAGGGGGCGGTTTGATGGAGAAAAACTGTTTTTT
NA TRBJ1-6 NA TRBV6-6 CASSYLGGANSPLHF TGTGCCAGCAGTTACTTAGGGGGGGCGAATTCACCCCTCCACTTT
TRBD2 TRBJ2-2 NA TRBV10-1 CASSESPGGNTGELFF TGCGCCAGCAGTGAGTCGCCGGGGGGAAACACCGGGGAGCTGTTTTTT
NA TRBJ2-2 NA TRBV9 CASSVSGLRELFF TGTGCCAGCAGCGTGTCAGGATTGCGGGAGCTGTTTTTT
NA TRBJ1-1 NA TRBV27 CASGFPTMNTEAFF TGTGCCAGCGGGTTTCCGACTATGAACACTGAAGCTTTCTTT
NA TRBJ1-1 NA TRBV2 CASSGRGADNEAFF TGTGCCAGCTCTGGGCGGGGCGCCGACAATGAAGCTTTCTTT
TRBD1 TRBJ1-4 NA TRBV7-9 CASSSGTGYEKLFF TGTGCCAGCAGCTCCGGGACAGGGTATGAAAAACTGTTTTTT
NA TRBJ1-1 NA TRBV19 CASSLLGTTEAFF TGTGCCAGTAGTTTGCTCGGGACAACCGAAGCTTTCTTT
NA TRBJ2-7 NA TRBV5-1 CASSLVAATYEQYF TGCGCCAGCAGCTTGGTAGCGGCCACCTACGAGCAGTACTTC
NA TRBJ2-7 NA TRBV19 CASSVGQISYEQYF TGTGCCAGTAGTGTCGGACAGATCTCCTACGAGCAGTACTTC
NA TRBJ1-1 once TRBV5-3 CARSSGGRGSTEAFF TGTGCCAGAAGCTCGGGTGGCAGGGGTAGTACTGAAGCTTTCTTT
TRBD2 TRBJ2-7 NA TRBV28 CASSRRGLRGTYEQYF TGTGCCAGCAGCCGAAGGGGCCTGCGGGGGACCTACGAGCAGTACTTC
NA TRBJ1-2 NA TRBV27 CASTLRWGGKGYTF TGTGCCAGCACCCTACGGTGGGGGGGAAAGGGCTACACCTTC
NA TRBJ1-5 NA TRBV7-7 CASSTRGARGSRNQPQHF TGTGCTAGCAGTACGAGAGGAGCAAGGGGCAGTCGCAATCAGCCCCAGCATTTT